What follows is one T cell receptor (beta chain) and its context. Sequencing used immunoSEQ multiplex PCR; TCRdb keeps in-frame clones, though not all of them. The sample contains 95,000 to 150,000 clones, just under 95% of which appear only once. This sample was taken from a study of cytomegalovirus exposure and HLA in healthy donors. CDR1 is SEHNR, CDR2 FQNEAQ, per germline (reference sequence). V was shortened by 5 bases and J by 5 bases, with 15 bases between the two germline ends. The CDR3 covers 14 residues. The chain carries TRBV7-9 and TRBJ2-5; possibly TRBD1 for D (6 bases). Source material: PBMCs. This TCR came from a woman aged 18-30 years in good health and CMV-seronegative. As DNA, the CDR3 is TGTGCCAGCAGCGCGGACAGTTGGGAGGAGACCCAGTACTTC. Translated: CASSADSWEETQYF.